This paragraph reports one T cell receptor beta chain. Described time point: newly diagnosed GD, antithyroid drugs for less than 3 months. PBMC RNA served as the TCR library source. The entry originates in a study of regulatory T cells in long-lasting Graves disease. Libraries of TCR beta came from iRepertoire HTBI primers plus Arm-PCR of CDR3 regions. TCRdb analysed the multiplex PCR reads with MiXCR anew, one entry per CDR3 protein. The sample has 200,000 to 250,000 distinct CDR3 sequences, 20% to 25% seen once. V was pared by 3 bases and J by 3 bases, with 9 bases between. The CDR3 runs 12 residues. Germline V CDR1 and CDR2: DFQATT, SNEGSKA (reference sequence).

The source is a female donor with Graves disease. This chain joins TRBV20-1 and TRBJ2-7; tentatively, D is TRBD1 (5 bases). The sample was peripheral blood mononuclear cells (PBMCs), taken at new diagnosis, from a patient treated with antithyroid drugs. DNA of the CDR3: TGCAGTGCTAGTGACAGTAACTACGAGCAGTACTTC. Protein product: CSASDSNYEQYF.